Presented here are 27 T cell receptor beta chains from one specimen sequenced in a study of blood T cell repertoires in COVID-19. Profiling relied on immunoSEQ multiplex PCR, and the TCRdb table lists in-frame clones only, not all of them. The sample has about 220,000 clones, 80% to 90% seen once; the top ten hold 7% to 10%. Input material: peripheral blood. The receptor set was obtained from a woman aged 50 to 60 with acute or convalescent COVID-19.

This chain joins TRBV9 and TRBJ2-5; 14 bases are a match to TRBD2. Germline CDR1 and CDR2: SGDLS and YYNGEE. The CDR3 sequence is 16 residues long. With V trimmed by 0 bases and J by 5 bases, 3 bases remained unmatched. In nucleotides, the CDR3 is TGTGCCAGCAGCGTAGTGACTAGCGGGAGGGGCGAGACCCAGTACTTC. This encodes CASSVVTSGRGETQYF. Using reference TRBV9 and TRBJ2-5 for the parts outside the CDR3, the full variable domain is DSGVTQTPKHLITATGQRVTLRCSPRSGDLSVYWYQQSLDQGLQFLIQYYNGEERAKGNILERFSAQQFPDLHSELNLSSLELGDSALYFCASSVVTSGRGETQYFGPGTRLLVL.

The V gene is TRBV28, the J gene TRBJ1-1, with 9 bases that match TRBD1. Germline CDR1 and CDR2: MDHEN and SYDVKM. V was clipped by 8 bases and J by 2 bases; unmatched bases: 3. CDR3 length: 13 residues. CDR3 amino acids: CASGGQGNTEAFF. The CDR3 DNA is TGTGCCAGCGGGGGACAGGGAAACACTGAAGCTTTCTTT.

The V and J genes are TRBV27 and TRBJ2-7, with a weak D call TRBD1 (5 bases). This CDR3 is built from 13 residues. Germline-derived CDR1 and CDR2 are MNHEY and SMNVEV (reference sequence). V shed 5 bases and J shed 7 bases, with 15 bases lying between them. The CDR3 loop is CASSSTDMGEQYF. The CDR3, as DNA: TGTGCCAGCAGTAGCACGGACATGGGGGAGCAGTACTTC.

The chain recombines TRBV5-6 with TRBJ2-7, with TRBD2 matching 9 bases. The CDR3 is 14 amino acids. Trimming cost V 4 bases and J 7 bases; bases outside gene matches: 9. Looked up from germline, CDR1 is SGHDT and CDR2 is YYEEEE. The chain's CDR3 is CASSPLGREGEQYF. DNA for the CDR3: TGTGCCAGCAGCCCCCTAGGGCGGGAGGGTGAGCAGTACTTC.

The chain combines TRBV2 with TRBJ2-2; 8 nucleotides match TRBD2. The junction had 4 bases not matched to a gene; V was cut back by 11 bases and J by 2 bases. The CDR3 contains 13 residues. Germline V gives CDR1 SNHLY, CDR2 FYNNEI. The CDR3 DNA reads TGTGCCGAGCGGGGGTCTAACACCGGGGAGCTGTTTTTT. Protein sequence: CAERGSNTGELFF.

This chain connects TRBV12-3 or TRBV12-4 to TRBJ2-3; D remains unclear. V gave up 5 bases and J gave up 7 bases, with 4 bases separating them. The CDR3 is made up of 10 amino acids. The CDR3 loop is CASSVNTQYF. The CDR3 coding sequence is TGTGCCAGCAGTGTAAATACGCAGTATTTT.

V and J are TRBV11-2 and TRBJ2-7, with D possibly matching TRBD1 (6 bases). Trimming removed 4 bases at V and 1 base at J, with 11 bases between. The germline V gene has CDR1 SGHAT and CDR2 FQNNGV. CDR3 length equals 14 residues. The CDR3 loop is CASSSGTLSYEQYF. In DNA form, the CDR3 reads TGTGCCAGCAGCTCCGGGACACTATCCTACGAGCAGTACTTC.

The chain recombines TRBV5-4 with TRBJ2-4; TRBD1 matches 7 bases. The CDR3 has 17 residues. In germline, CDR1 is SGHNT, CDR2 YYREEE (reference sequence). The trim removed 0 bases at V and 2 bases at J, leaving 8 bases unmatched. The DNA of the CDR3 is TGTGCCAGCAGCTTGGGAGGGCAGGGGGTAACCAAAAACATTCAGTACTTC. Encoded protein: CASSLGGQGVTKNIQYF.

This rearrangement joins TRBV11-3 to TRBJ2-1, with D unclear. Trimming stripped 3 bases from V and 10 bases from J, with 13 bases between. The CDR3 consists of 13 residues. Germline V gene sequence: CDR1 SGHNT, CDR2 YENEEA. The CDR3: CASSFSPAAEQFF. The CDR3 nucleotides are TGTGCCAGCAGCTTTTCCCCGGCGGCGGAGCAGTTCTTC.

This CDR3 is CASSLGLAASYEQYF. In DNA form, the CDR3 reads TGTGCCAGCAGCCTTGGACTAGCGGCTTCCTACGAGCAGTACTTC. This chain joins TRBV28 and TRBJ2-7, with 10 bases lining up with TRBD2. The CDR3 is 15 residues long. Germline V gene data show CDR1 as MDHEN and CDR2 as SYDVKM. The ends lost 6 bases at V and 1 base at J; junction bases unmatched: 6.

The genes are TRBV12-2 and TRBJ2-5; the table gives TRBD2 as D, unverified against the DNA. TRBV12-2 is noted as a pseudogene. This CDR3 spans 15 amino acids. This CDR3 is CASRFLAGHQETQYF. CDR3 nucleotide sequence: TGTGCAAGTCGCTTCCTAGCGGGACACCAAGAGACCCAGTACTTC.

The chain couples TRBV12-3 or TRBV12-4 to TRBJ1-2; maybe TRBD1 (6 bases). The CDR3 sequence is 13 residues long. The V gene lost 5 bases and the J gene lost 6 bases, with 13 bases spanning the gap. The CDR3 loop reads CASSHSQGHGYTF. CDR3 DNA sequence: TGTGCCAGCAGTCACAGCCAGGGGCATGGCTACACCTTC.

The CDR3 sequence: CATSDWTSGSGNEQFF. CDR3 in DNA: TGTGCCACCAGTGATTGGACTAGCGGGAGTGGCAATGAGCAGTTCTTC. The V gene is TRBV24-1, the J gene TRBJ2-1; 13 nucleotides agree with TRBD2. Trimming cost V 2 bases and J 6 bases; bases outside gene matches: 3. Germline V lookup: CDR1 KGHDR, CDR2 SFDVKD. The CDR3 runs 16 residues.

The rearrangement joins TRBV7-2 to TRBJ2-5, with 8 bases fitting TRBD2. The ends lost 4 bases at V and 9 bases at J; junction bases unmatched: 13. This CDR3 has 15 amino acids. Germline CDR1 is SGHTA and CDR2 is FQGNSA. The CDR3 sequence: CASSYRIAGRGAQYF. CDR3 nucleotide sequence: TGTGCCAGCAGCTATCGAATAGCGGGACGTGGGGCCCAGTACTTC.

This chain links TRBV30 with TRBJ2-7; tentatively, D is TRBD2 (6 bases). Trimming removed 0 bases from V and 4 bases from J, with 10 bases in between. The CDR3 consists of 13 residues. Germline V gene lookup returns CDR1 GTSNPN and CDR2 SVGIG (reference sequence). CDR3 amino acids: CAWSVSGPYEQYF. Written as DNA, the CDR3 is TGTGCCTGGAGTGTAAGCGGGCCTTACGAGCAGTACTTC.

The chain couples TRBV5-1 to TRBJ1-2; 10 bases line up with TRBD1. With V trimmed by 3 bases and J by 8 bases, 10 bases remained unmatched. Per the germline V gene, CDR1 is SGHRS and CDR2 is YFSETQ. This CDR3 is 15 amino acids long. CDR3: CASSYPDRGLEGYTF. The CDR3 DNA sequence: TGCGCCAGCAGCTACCCGGACAGGGGGTTGGAAGGCTACACCTTC. The full variable domain, with the rest looked up from reference TRBV5-1 and TRBJ1-2, is KAGVTQTPRYLIKTRGQQVTLSCSPISGHRSVSWYQQTPGQGLQFLFEYFSETQRNKGNFPGRFSGRQFSNSRSEMNVSTLELGDSALYLCASSYPDRGLEGYTFGSGTRLTVV.

The V and J genes are TRBV2 and TRBJ2-2; the D is unclear. V was trimmed by 7 bases and J by 2 bases, leaving 8 bases between them. The CDR3 has 13 residues. Germline V gene data show CDR1 as SNHLY and CDR2 as FYNNEI. CDR3 nucleotides: TGTGCCAGCACCTCTAGTAACACCGGGGAGCTGTTTTTT. Translating it yields CASTSSNTGELFF.

This rearrangement joins TRBV24-1 to TRBJ1-2, with TRBD1 as a possible D gene (6 bases). This CDR3 is built from 11 residues. CDR1 and CDR2 from the germline V gene are KGHDR and SFDVKD. Trimming removed 9 bases at V and 4 bases at J, with 8 bases between. Here the CDR3 reads CATSGAYGYTF. The CDR3 DNA is TGTGCCACCTCAGGGGCCTATGGCTACACCTTC.

The rearrangement joins TRBV19 to TRBJ2-7, with 16 bases lining up with TRBD2. The CDR3 covers 18 residues. V lost 6 bases to trimming and J lost 0 bases; unmatched junction nucleotides: 8. In germline, CDR1 is LNHDA, CDR2 SQIVND (reference sequence). The CDR3 loop reads CASSPGLAGGRSSYEQYF. In DNA, the CDR3 is TGTGCCAGTAGCCCGGGACTAGCGGGAGGGCGGAGCTCCTACGAGCAGTACTTC.

The chain joins TRBV12-3 or TRBV12-4 to TRBJ2-1, with D perhaps matching TRBD2 (6 bases). The CDR3 totals 12 residues. V was clipped by 5 bases and J by 5 bases, with 7 bases between them. The DNA of the CDR3 is TGTGCCAGCAGTCGCGGGAACAATGAGCAGTTCTTC. Translating gives CASSRGNNEQFF.

This clone was recorded only once. The chain has TRBV2 and TRBJ2-7; the match to TRBD2 covers 10 bases. The CDR3 totals 14 residues. Germline V gene sequence: CDR1 SNHLY, CDR2 FYNNEI. V was pared by 6 bases and J by 5 bases, with 7 bases of the junction left unmatched. CDR3 in amino acids: CASSLQREGHEQYF. In nucleotides, the CDR3 is TGTGCCAGCAGCCTACAGCGGGAGGGCCACGAGCAGTACTTC.

The chain recombines TRBV6-5 with TRBJ1-2; D is possibly TRBD1 (6 bases). Germline values: CDR1 MNHEY, CDR2 SVGAGI. V lost 0 bases and J lost 6, with 11 bases in between. The CDR3 is made up of 14 amino acids. This CDR3 is CASSYSGRGNGYTF. The CDR3 DNA reads as TGTGCCAGCAGTTACTCAGGCAGGGGAAATGGCTACACCTTC.

The chain joins TRBV28 to TRBJ2-3, with D perhaps matching TRBD2 (6 bases). Germline CDR1 MDHEN, CDR2 SYDVKM. There are 18 residues in the CDR3. Trimming pared 6 bases from V and 3 bases from J, leaving 25 bases between. The CDR3 DNA reads as TGTGCCAGCAGCCTAATCAGCGGAGGGGATAAGAGGACAGATACGCAGTATTTT. This gives the protein CASSLISGGDKRTDTQYF.

The chain couples TRBV7-9 to TRBJ1-4; 9 bases line up with TRBD1. The germline CDR1 and CDR2 sequences are SEHNR and FQNEAQ (reference sequence). This CDR3 is built from 15 residues. V was clipped by 5 bases and J by 8 bases; unmatched bases: 9. The CDR3 DNA reads TGTGCCAGCAGCGCAACGGGACAGGGTGACGAAAAACTGTTTTTT. This sequence encodes CASSATGQGDEKLFF.

The CDR3 protein is CATSPSPGQGAYEQYF. CDR3 bases: TGTGCCACCAGCCCATCACCGGGACAGGGGGCCTACGAGCAGTACTTC. V and J are TRBV24-1 and TRBJ2-7, with TRBD1 matching 11 bases. Germline-derived CDR1 and CDR2 are KGHDR and SFDVKD. J was trimmed by 2 bases and V by 7 bases; bases with no gene match: 9. This CDR3 has 16 residues.

V and J are TRBV28 and TRBJ2-2, with 10 bases identical to TRBD1. This CDR3 is built from 14 residues. Per germline, CDR1 MDHEN and CDR2 SYDVKM. V shed 10 bases, J shed 6 bases, and the junction held 8 bases outside the gene matches. The CDR3 sequence is CAILDRGRPGELFF. The CDR3, as DNA: TGTGCCATCCTCGACAGGGGGCGTCCCGGGGAGCTGTTTTTT.

The V and J genes are TRBV28 and TRBJ1-5; weak D call: TRBD1 (5 bases). This CDR3 spans 14 amino acids. The germline gives CDR1 MDHEN, CDR2 SYDVKM. Deletions cut 6 bases from V and 6 bases from J, with 15 bases between. CDR3 loop: CASRLEGGGQPQHF. The CDR3 DNA reads TGTGCCAGCAGGTTGGAGGGCGGGGGTCAGCCCCAGCATTTT.